This T cell receptor beta chain was retrieved from a study of response to subunit inactivated influenza vaccine. TCRdb used MiXCR to reprocess the RT-PCR reads, holding one entry per CDR3 protein. The data hold hundreds of thousands of distinct CDR3 sequences, with more than 10% observed a single time. Note on this clonotype: Its antigen is still unknown.

General study points: It was suggested by the authors that few new T cells are recruited by each seasonal influenza vaccination.

The V gene's germline CDR1 is MNHEY and CDR2 SVGEGT. This CDR3 has 15 residues. The V segment lost 2 bases and the J segment 4 bases; nucleotides outside the gene matches: 6. V and J are TRBV6-2 or TRBV6-3 and TRBJ2-7, with TRBD1 identical over 9 bases. The specimen comprised non-naive T cells sorted from PBMCs, sampled roughly 15 days before vaccination. The receptor was isolated from a man aged 45 to 65 who received an inactivated influenza vaccine. The CDR3 nucleotides are TGTGCCAGCAGTTACACCGGGACAGGGCGGTACGAGCAGTACTTC. Translating gives CASSYTGTGRYEQYF.